A selection of T cell receptor beta chains follows, all from one sample in a study of Ad26.COV2.S vaccination and SARS-CoV-2 variants. Assay: immunoSEQ multiplex PCR; the TCRdb copy retains only in-frame clones and omits some. This sample yields 240,000 or so clones, of which approximately 88% are seen a single time; around 10% belongs to the top ten. Source: peripheral blood, taken in a trial of Ad26.COV2.S vaccine versus placebo. Receptors were obtained from a person between 18 and 65 years old who received the Ad26.COV2.S COVID-19 vaccine or a placebo. Each CDR3 is given with its conserved first and last residue. A D gene is named only where the DNA matches it firmly. Clone size is stated in some rows and not others, as once, few, many or a class when expanded.

V gene,J gene,clone size,D gene,CDR3 protein,CDR3 DNA
TRBV4-1,TRBJ1-1,NA,TRBD1,CASSQNRGPTTEAFF,TGCGCCAGCAGCCAAAACAGGGGGCCGACAACTGAAGCTTTCTTT
TRBV5-1,TRBJ2-1,NA,NA,CASSLRGSNSYNEQFF,TGCGCCAGCAGCCTCCGAGGGAGCAACTCCTACAATGAGCAGTTCTTC
TRBV30,TRBJ1-2,NA,TRBD1,CASPLTWARGPKSYGYTF,TGTGCCTCCCCCCTCACTTGGGCGAGGGGGCCAAAGAGCTATGGCTACACCTTC
TRBV6-2/TRBV6-3,TRBJ2-2,NA,TRBD1,CASSFGQGGSSTGELFF,TGTGCCAGCAGTTTCGGACAGGGGGGCTCGAGTACCGGGGAGCTGTTTTTT
TRBV7-2,TRBJ1-5,NA,NA,CASSLASVGQPQHF,TGTGCCAGCAGCTTAGCCTCGGTTGGCCAGCCCCAGCATTTT
TRBV7-3,TRBJ2-3,NA,NA,CASSQPRDRTMSTDTQYF,TGTGCCAGCAGCCAACCCAGGGATAGAACAATGAGCACAGATACGCAGTATTTT
TRBV28,TRBJ2-1,NA,NA,CASSFRGATMDEQFF,TGTGCCAGCAGTTTTCGGGGGGCGACCATGGATGAGCAGTTCTTC
TRBV7-8,TRBJ2-7,NA,TRBD1,CASSHNPGTAYEQYF,TGTGCCAGCAGCCATAATCCCGGGACAGCCTACGAGCAGTACTTC
TRBV6-2/TRBV6-3,TRBJ2-7,once,NA,CASSYNRDSFYEQYF,TGTGCCAGCAGTTACAATCGGGACTCTTTCTACGAGCAGTACTTC
TRBV19,TRBJ1-5,NA,NA,CASSTLDSSNQPQHF,TGTGCCAGTAGTACCTTGGACAGTAGCAATCAGCCCCAGCATTTT
TRBV2,TRBJ1-2,NA,TRBD1,CASSPSGGTGESYTF,TGTGCCAGCAGCCCCAGTGGGGGGACAGGGGAGAGTTACACCTTC
TRBV20-1,TRBJ1-6,NA,NA,CSASTGSSYNSPLHF,TGCAGTGCTAGTACAGGGTCCTCCTATAATTCACCCCTCCACTTT
TRBV18,TRBJ2-7,NA,TRBD1,CASSPDRGFYEQYF,TGTGCCAGCTCACCCGACAGGGGTTTCTACGAGCAGTACTTC
TRBV9,TRBJ1-4,NA,NA,CASSVHVGSANEKLFF,TGTGCCAGCAGCGTACACGTCGGGAGCGCTAATGAAAAACTGTTTTTT
TRBV7-2,TRBJ1-4,NA,NA,CASSLSPGGATNEKLFF,TGTGCCAGCAGCTTATCCCCCGGGGGGGCGACTAATGAAAAACTGTTTTTT
TRBV2,TRBJ2-7,NA,NA,CASSSLSGSYEQYF,TGTGCCAGCAGTAGTCTTAGCGGCTCCTACGAGCAGTACTTC
TRBV5-6,TRBJ1-5,NA,NA,CASSFGNSNQPQHF,TGTGCCAGCAGCTTCGGAAATAGCAATCAGCCCCAGCATTTT
TRBV11-2,TRBJ1-5,NA,NA,CASSLGPNQPQHF,TGTGCCAGCAGCTTGGGACCCAATCAGCCCCAGCATTTT
TRBV24-1,TRBJ1-5,NA,NA,CATSDPRGLNQPQHF,TGTGCCACCAGTGATCCGCGGGGCCTTAATCAGCCCCAGCATTTT
TRBV4-1,TRBJ2-7,NA,TRBD1,CASSQEGTASGEQYF,TGCGCCAGCAGCCAAGAGGGGACAGCCTCGGGGGAGCAGTACTTC